The source of this T cell receptor beta chain is a study of blood T cells in healthy people across ages. Overall study findings and caveats: Unsorted PBMC material precluded a definitive naive versus antigen-experienced comparison.

Donors gave roughly 10 milliliters of peripheral blood apiece. Per-sample PBMC isolation yielded at least 6.5 million cells. CDR1 and CDR2 from the germline V gene are MRHNA and SNTAGT. The CDR3 loop spans 16 amino acids. A note on this clonotype: Its antigen remains unknown. A read error may account for a junction end that differs from germline.

The second PCR ran about 6 to 12 cycles with a sample-barcoded 5' primer and J-beta primers. TCRdb ran MiXCR on the 5' RACE reads and lists one entry per CDR3 protein. Altogether 1.8 million or so distinct CDR3 sequences are present, 30% to 40% being singletons, with the ten largest covering 23%. The receptor's source is a human donor in good health. J is TRBJ2-1 and V is TRBV6-4, with TRBD1 matching 9 bases. Sequenced: blood. The CDR3 DNA reads TGTACCAGCAGTGACTCGGACAGGGGTATTGTGAATGAGCAGTTCTTT. Translation gives CTSSDSDRGIVNEQFF.